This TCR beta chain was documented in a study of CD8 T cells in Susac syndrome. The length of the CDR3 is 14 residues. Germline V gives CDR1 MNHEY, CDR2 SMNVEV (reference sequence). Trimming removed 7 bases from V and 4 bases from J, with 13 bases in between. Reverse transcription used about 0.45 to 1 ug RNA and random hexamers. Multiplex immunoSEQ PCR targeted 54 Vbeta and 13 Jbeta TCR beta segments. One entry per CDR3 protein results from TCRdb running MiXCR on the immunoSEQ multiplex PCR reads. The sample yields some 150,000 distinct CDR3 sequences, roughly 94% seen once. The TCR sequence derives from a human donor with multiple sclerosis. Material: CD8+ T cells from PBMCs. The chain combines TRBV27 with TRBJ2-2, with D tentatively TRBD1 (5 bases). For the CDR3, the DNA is TGTGCCAGCACCCTTTATCAGGGCACCGGGGAGCTGTTTTTT. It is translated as CASTLYQGTGELFF.